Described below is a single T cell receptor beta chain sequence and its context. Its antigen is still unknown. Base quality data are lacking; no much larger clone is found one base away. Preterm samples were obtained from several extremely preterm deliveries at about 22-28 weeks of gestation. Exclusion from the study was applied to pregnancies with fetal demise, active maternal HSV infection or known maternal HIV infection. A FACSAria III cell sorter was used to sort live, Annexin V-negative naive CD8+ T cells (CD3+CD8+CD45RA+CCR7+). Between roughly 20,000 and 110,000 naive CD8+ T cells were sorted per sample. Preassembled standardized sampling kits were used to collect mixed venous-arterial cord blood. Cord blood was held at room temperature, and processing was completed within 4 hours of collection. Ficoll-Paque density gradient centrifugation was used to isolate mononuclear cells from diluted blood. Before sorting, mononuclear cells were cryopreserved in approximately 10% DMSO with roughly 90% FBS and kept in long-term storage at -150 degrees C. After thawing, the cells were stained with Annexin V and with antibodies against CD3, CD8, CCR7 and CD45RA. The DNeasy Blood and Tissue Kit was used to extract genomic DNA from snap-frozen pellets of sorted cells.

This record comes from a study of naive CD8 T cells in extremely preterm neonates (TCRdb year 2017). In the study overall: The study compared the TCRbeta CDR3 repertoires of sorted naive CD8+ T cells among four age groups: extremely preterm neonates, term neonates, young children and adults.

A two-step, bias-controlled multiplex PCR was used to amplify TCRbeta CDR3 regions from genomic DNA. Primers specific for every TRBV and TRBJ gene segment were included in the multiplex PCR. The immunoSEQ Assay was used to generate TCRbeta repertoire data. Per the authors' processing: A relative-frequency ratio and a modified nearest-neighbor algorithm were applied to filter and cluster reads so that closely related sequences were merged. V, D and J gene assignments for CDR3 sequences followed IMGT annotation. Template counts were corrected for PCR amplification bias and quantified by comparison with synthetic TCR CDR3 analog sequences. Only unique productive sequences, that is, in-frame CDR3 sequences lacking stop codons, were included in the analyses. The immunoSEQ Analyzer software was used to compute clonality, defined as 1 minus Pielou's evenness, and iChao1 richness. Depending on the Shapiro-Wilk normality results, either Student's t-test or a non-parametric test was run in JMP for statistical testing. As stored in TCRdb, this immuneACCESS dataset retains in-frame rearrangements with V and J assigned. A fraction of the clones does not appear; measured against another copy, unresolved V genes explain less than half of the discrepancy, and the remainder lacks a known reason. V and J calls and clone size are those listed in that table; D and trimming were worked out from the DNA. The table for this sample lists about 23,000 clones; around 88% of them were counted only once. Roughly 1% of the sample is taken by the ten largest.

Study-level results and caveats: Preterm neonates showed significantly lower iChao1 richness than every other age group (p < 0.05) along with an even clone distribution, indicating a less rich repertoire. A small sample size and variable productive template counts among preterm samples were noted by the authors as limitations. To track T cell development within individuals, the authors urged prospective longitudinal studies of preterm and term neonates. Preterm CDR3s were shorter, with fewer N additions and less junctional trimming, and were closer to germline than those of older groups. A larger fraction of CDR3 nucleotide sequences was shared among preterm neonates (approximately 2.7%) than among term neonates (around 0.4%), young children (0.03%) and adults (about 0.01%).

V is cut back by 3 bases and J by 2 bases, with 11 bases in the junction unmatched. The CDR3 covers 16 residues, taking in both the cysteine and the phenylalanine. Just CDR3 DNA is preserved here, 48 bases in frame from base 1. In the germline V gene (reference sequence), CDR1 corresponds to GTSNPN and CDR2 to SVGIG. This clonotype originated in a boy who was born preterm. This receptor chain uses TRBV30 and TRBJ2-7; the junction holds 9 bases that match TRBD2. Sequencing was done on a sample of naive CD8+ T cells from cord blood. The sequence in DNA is TGTGCCTGGAGCCCGTCTGGAGCTAGCGGGGCCTACGAGCAGTACTTC. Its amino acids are CAWSPSGASGAYEQYF.